One and the same sample provided the 6 T cell receptor beta chains below, sequenced in a study of T cell repertoires in cytomegalovirus infection. TCRdb processed the reads anew with MiXCR; each CDR3 protein has one entry. This table holds hundreds of thousands of distinct CDR3 sequences, roughly 30% found once. No antigen is known for these receptors. The sequenced sample was cultured CD8+ T cells from PBMCs, obtained from culture after CMV antigen stimulation. These receptors came from a human donor in good health (CMV status not recorded). Some clones in this sample may be carry-over from other donors' samples.

This sequence joins TRBV3-1 and TRBJ2-7; the D gene is possibly TRBD2 (6 bases). The germline V gene has CDR1 LGHDT and CDR2 YNNKEL (reference sequence). The CDR3 contains 15 residues. The V and J ends lost 1 base and 0 bases respectively, with 10 bases between them. The CDR3 sequence: CASSQVFGGSYEQYF. The CDR3 nucleotides read TGTGCCAGCAGCCAAGTCTTCGGGGGCTCCTACGAGCAGTACTTC.

This clonotype has only a few counts. The CDR3 reads CASSFRTGREAFF. For the CDR3, the DNA is TGTGCCAGCAGTTTCCGGACAGGAAGGGAAGCTTTCTTT. This sequence joins TRBV6-5 and TRBJ1-1; TRBD1 agrees at 7 bases. V shed 4 bases and J 8 bases; nucleotides not matched to a gene: 7. Germline values: CDR1 MNHEY, CDR2 SVGAGI. This CDR3 region has 13 residues.

This chain uses TRBV23-1 with TRBJ2-2; D ambiguous. TRBV23-1 is an ORF, and what it does is uncertain. The CDR3 contains 16 residues. Trimming cost V 6 bases and J 2 bases, with 16 bases left between them. For the CDR3, the DNA is TGCGCCAGCAGCCCCTCGGAGACACTAAACACCGGGGAGCTGTTTTTT. It encodes CASSPSETLNTGELFF.

This chain links TRBV10-3 with TRBJ2-7; TRBD2 matches 8 bases. The CDR3 spans 13 residues. The germline CDR1 and CDR2 sequences are ENHRY and SYGVKD. The V and J ends lost 8 bases and 3 bases, in that order; junction bases with no gene match: 6. The CDR3 nucleotides read TGTGCCATCCTCAGGGGACTAGACTACGAGCAGTACTTC. Protein sequence: CAILRGLDYEQYF.

This clonotype showed up just a few times. The chain recombines TRBV4-1 with TRBJ1-1, with 10 positions matching TRBD1. This CDR3 contains 14 residues. The germline V gene has CDR1 MGHRA and CDR2 YSYEKL. The ends lost 5 bases at V and 4 bases at J; junction bases unmatched: 4. The CDR3 is CASSGDRGLTEAFF. The CDR3 DNA sequence: TGCGCCAGCAGCGGTGACAGGGGGCTCACTGAAGCTTTCTTT.

The chain uses TRBV5-6 and TRBJ2-5, with a tentative D call TRBD2 (6 bases). The germline gives CDR1 SGHDT, CDR2 YYEEEE. The V end was cut by 4 bases, the J end by 1 base, with 11 bases between. This CDR3 comprises 14 residues. The CDR3 nucleotides are TGTGCCAGCAGCGGGGGGTCGGGCCAAGAGACCCAGTACTTC. Translating it yields CASSGGSGQETQYF.